These 26 T cell receptor beta chains share one sample of origin, sequenced in a study of early T cells in non-severe SARS-CoV-2 infection. TCRdb re-derived calls from the 5' RACE reads in MiXCR, one entry per CDR3 protein. Of around 78,000 distinct CDR3 sequences detected, around 9.1% appear once; the ten largest clones hold 6.5% to 8.5%. This specimen was whole blood, taken at baseline. The origin of the receptors is an adult who was a healthcare worker with PCR-confirmed SARS-CoV-2 infection or an uninfected control (not recorded which).

This clonotype has a count of ten or more. This chain connects TRBV6-6 to TRBJ2-3, with 11 bases aligning to TRBD1. With V trimmed by 5 bases and J by 3 bases, 4 bases remained unmatched. The V gene's germline CDR1 is MNHNY and CDR2 SVGAGI (reference sequence). There are 15 residues in the CDR3. Written as DNA, the CDR3 is TGTGCCAGCAGTCCCCGGGACAGGGGGACAGATACGCAGTATTTT. Amino acid sequence: CASSPRDRGTDTQYF.

The rearrangement links TRBV12-3 or TRBV12-4 to TRBJ1-1; the D gene is possibly TRBD1 (5 bases). V was shortened by 3 bases and J by 1 base, with 9 bases between the two germline ends. The CDR3 loop spans 14 amino acids. This CDR3 reads CASSFQGRNTEAFF. CDR3 DNA: TGTGCCAGCAGTTTCCAGGGTCGGAACACTGAAGCTTTCTTT.

This clonotype has a handful of counts. The chain links TRBV7-2 to TRBJ2-3; D remains unclear. This CDR3 is 11 amino acids long. The germline CDR1 and CDR2 sequences are SGHTA and FQGNSA. Trimming took 3 bases from V and 7 from J, leaving 5 bases between them. The CDR3 region has the DNA TGTGCCAGCAGCTTTACGTATACGCAGTATTTT. Translating gives CASSFTYTQYF.

CDR3 sequence reads: CASSSRDFNTDTQYF. DNA of the CDR3: TGTGCCAGCAGCTCACGGGACTTCAACACAGATACGCAGTATTTT. The rearrangement uses TRBV7-4 and TRBJ2-3; maybe TRBD2 (6 bases). In germline, CDR1 is SGHVT, CDR2 SQSDAQ. The CDR3 has 15 residues. The V end was cut by 4 bases, the J end by 2 bases, with 13 bases between. Full variable domain (rest looked up from reference TRBV7-4 and TRBJ2-3): GAGVSQSPRYKVAKRGRDVALRCDSISGHVTLYWYRQTLGQGSEVLTYSQSDAQRDKSGRPSGRFSAERPERSVSTLKIQRTEQGDSAVYLCASSSRDFNTDTQYFGPGTRLTVL.

This clonotype showed up many times. CDR3: CASSPNDRRVSPLHF. The CDR3 nucleotides read TGTGCCAGCAGCCCCAACGACAGGAGAGTTTCACCCCTCCACTTT. This chain links TRBV7-9 with TRBJ1-6, with D possibly TRBD1 on 6 matching bases. This CDR3 is built from 15 residues. V dropped 5 bases and J dropped 9 bases, with 17 bases sitting between them. Germline V gene sequence: CDR1 SEHNR, CDR2 FQNEAQ (reference sequence).

This clonotype turned up a few times. V is TRBV5-1 and J is TRBJ1-4; TRBD1 is a possible D gene (6 bases). Per the germline V gene, CDR1 is SGHRS and CDR2 is YFSETQ. The ends were cut back, 4 bases at V and 8 bases at J, with 12 bases in the middle. This CDR3 is 13 amino acids long. CDR3 nucleotides: TGCGCCAGCAGCCCGGAGGGGGGCGAAAAACTGTTTTTT. Its protein is CASSPEGGEKLFF.

V and J are TRBV12-3 or TRBV12-4 and TRBJ2-3; 11 positions match TRBD2. CDR3 length equals 16 residues. Trimming at V came to 3 bases and at J to 2 bases, leaving 4 bases not matched to a gene. CDR3 region: CASSFTTSGVTDTQYF. CDR3 DNA sequence: TGTGCCAGCAGTTTCACGACTAGCGGGGTCACAGATACGCAGTATTTT.

This clonotype was seen at least ten times. This chain joins TRBV5-1 and TRBJ2-1; TRBD1 matches at 9 bases. V was clipped by 4 bases and J by 5 bases; unmatched bases: 4. Per the germline V gene, CDR1 is SGHRS and CDR2 is YFSETQ. CDR3 length: 14 residues. The CDR3 region has the DNA TGCGCCAGCAGCGTCGGACAGGGGAACAATGAGCAGTTCTTC. Amino acid sequence: CASSVGQGNNEQFF.

The chain employs TRBV10-3 and TRBJ2-7; the match to TRBD1 covers 7 bases. The CDR3 is 14 residues long. Germline V gene lookup returns CDR1 ENHRY and CDR2 SYGVKD. The V and J ends lost 6 bases and 5 bases, in that order; junction bases with no gene match: 10. This CDR3 is CAIRADNQGDEQYF. CDR3 DNA: TGTGCCATCAGGGCCGACAATCAGGGGGACGAGCAGTACTTC.

The table lists this clonotype with a few counts. One end of the junction fails to match germline, which may point to a read error. As DNA, the CDR3 is TGTGCCAGCAGCTCGGTCCCCGGGACTACGAAAACCGGGGAGCTGTTTTTT. Translated, it gives CASSSVPGTTKTGELFF. The V call is TRBV5-5, the J call TRBJ2-2, with 7 bases fitting TRBD2. Germline CDR1 SGHKS, CDR2 YYEKEE (reference sequence). This CDR3 region has 17 residues.

Only a few counts were recorded for this clonotype. The V and J genes are TRBV11-3 and TRBJ1-4; D uncertain. Trimming took off 5 bases at V and 5 bases at J, with 9 bases between the two ends. The CDR3 is 13 amino acids. Per germline, CDR1 SGHNT and CDR2 YENEEA. CDR3 amino acids: CASSPRVNEKLFF. CDR3 DNA: TGTGCCAGCAGCCCGCGGGTCAATGAAAAACTGTTTTTT.

The chain is built from TRBV2 and TRBJ1-6; the match to TRBD1 covers 9 bases. The CDR3 runs to 17 residues. V was clipped by 5 bases and J by 5 bases; unmatched bases: 10. The germline gives CDR1 SNHLY, CDR2 FYNNEI. The CDR3, as DNA: TGTGCCAGCAGTCTAGAACCCCGGGACAGGGATAATTCACCCCTCCACTTT. Amino acid sequence: CASSLEPRDRDNSPLHF. Complete variable domain (other parts from reference TRBV2 and TRBJ1-6): EPEVTQTPSHQVTQMGQEVILRCVPISNHLYFYWYRQILGQKVEFLVSFYNNEISEKSEIFDDQFSVERPDGSNFTLKIRSTKLEDSAMYFCASSLEPRDRDNSPLHFGNGTRLTVT.

This clonotype was seen repeatedly, ten times or more. The gene calls are TRBV11-2 and TRBJ2-6; D is uncertain. CDR1 is SGHAT and CDR2 is FQNNGV in the germline V gene. The CDR3 totals 14 residues. V was trimmed by 5 bases and J by 4 bases, leaving 9 bases between them. The CDR3 loop is CASSPLHGANVLTF. The CDR3 DNA sequence: TGTGCCAGCAGCCCCCTACACGGGGCCAACGTCCTGACTTTC.

This clonotype was counted many times. The chain uses TRBV7-3 and TRBJ2-5; 9 nucleotides line up with TRBD2. From germline, CDR1 is SGHTA and CDR2 FQGTGA. This CDR3 is 15 amino acids long. The ends lost 1 base at V and 4 bases at J; junction bases unmatched: 4. The DNA for the CDR3 is TGTGCCAGCAGCTTAAGCGGGGGGGCCTCAGAGACCCAGTACTTC. Protein: CASSLSGGASETQYF.

The rearrangement links TRBV10-3 to TRBJ2-5; a possible D gene is TRBD2 (7 bases). This CDR3 comprises 16 residues. CDR1 and CDR2 from the germline V gene are ENHRY and SYGVKD. V gave up 0 bases and J gave up 3 bases, with 14 bases separating them. CDR3 amino acids: CAISESLGGAEETQYF. The DNA for the CDR3 is TGTGCCATCAGTGAGTCGTTGGGGGGGGCCGAAGAGACCCAGTACTTC.

V and J are TRBV3-1 and TRBJ1-5; TRBD1 might be the D (5 bases). This CDR3 is 16 amino acids long. Germline CDR1 reads LGHDT; CDR2 reads YNNKEL (reference sequence). V was cut by 1 base and J by 2 bases, with 12 bases left in between. CDR3: CASSQGDDRGNQPQHF. As DNA, the CDR3 is TGTGCCAGCAGCCAAGGGGACGACCGGGGCAATCAGCCCCAGCATTTT.

The chain links TRBV7-9 to TRBJ2-3; a possible D gene is TRBD2 (5 bases). The V gene's germline CDR1 is SEHNR and CDR2 FQNEAQ (reference sequence). The V and J ends lost 5 bases and 6 bases respectively, with 12 bases between them. This CDR3 region has 13 residues. Here the CDR3 DNA reads TGTGCCAGCAGCCAAACTACGGGGGATACGCAGTATTTT. Protein product: CASSQTTGDTQYF.

By share, this clonotype ranks as medium-sized. The chain uses TRBV5-1 and TRBJ1-5; D perhaps matches TRBD1 (5 bases). This CDR3 has 13 amino acids. Germline-derived CDR1 and CDR2 are SGHRS and YFSETQ. V lost 4 bases and J 4 bases, leaving 9 bases between the germline ends. The CDR3 nucleotides read TGCGCCAGCAGCCCTTGGGGGAATCAGCCCCAGCATTTT. This gives the protein CASSPWGNQPQHF.

This clonotype was seen repeatedly, ten times or more. This rearrangement joins TRBV4-1 to TRBJ1-2; D is perhaps TRBD1 (5 bases). V was shortened by 0 bases and J by 3 bases, with 17 bases between the two germline ends. CDR3 length: 17 amino acids. CDR1 is MGHRA, CDR2 YSYEKL, per germline. The CDR3 nucleotides are TGCGCCAGCAGCCAAGACCCTGCGGGGGGGATTTACTATGGCTACACCTTC. It codes for CASSQDPAGGIYYGYTF.

In its sample, this clonotype was seen many times. V gene TRBV4-1 combines with J gene TRBJ1-2; the match to TRBD1 covers 7 bases. Germline V CDR1 and CDR2: MGHRA, YSYEKL. There are 15 residues in the CDR3. Trimming took 3 bases from V and 7 from J; bases not matched to a gene: 11. The CDR3 nucleotides read TGCGCCAGCAGCCAGCCCCTGGACAGGCCGCGTGGCTACACCTTC. It specifies CASSQPLDRPRGYTF.

The chain joins TRBV5-4 to TRBJ2-6; possible D gene TRBD2, 5 bases. Trimming took 4 bases from V and 0 from J, leaving 11 bases between them. CDR1 is SGHNT, CDR2 YYREEE, per germline (reference sequence). The CDR3 sequence is 16 residues long. The CDR3 DNA is TGTGCCAGCAGCCCGGGAACCTTCTCTGGGGCCAACGTCCTGACTTTC. Protein: CASSPGTFSGANVLTF.

Many counts were recorded for this clonotype. The V gene is TRBV20-1, the J gene TRBJ1-1, with D tentatively TRBD1 (5 bases). Germline V CDR1 and CDR2: DFQATT, SNEGSKA (reference sequence). V dropped 6 bases and J dropped 4 bases, with 12 bases sitting between them. The CDR3 has 12 amino acids. CDR3 loop: CSAQVVSTEAFF. In DNA, the CDR3 is TGCAGTGCACAGGTAGTCAGCACTGAAGCTTTCTTT.

This clonotype was counted many times. The rearrangement uses TRBV7-8 and TRBJ1-1, with 9 bases aligning to TRBD1. The germline gives CDR1 SGHVS, CDR2 FQNEAQ. Germline trimming cut 6 bases from V and 3 bases from J; bases unmatched to any gene: 5. CDR3 size: 14 residues. The CDR3 spells CASSPDRGYTEAFF. The CDR3 DNA reads TGTGCCAGCAGTCCGGACAGGGGCTACACTGAAGCTTTCTTT.

V usage is TRBV27 and J usage is TRBJ1-1; a possible D gene is TRBD1 (5 bases). Per the germline V gene, CDR1 is MNHEY and CDR2 is SMNVEV (reference sequence). This CDR3 comprises 14 residues. Between the trimmed V and J ends, which lost 8 bases and 1 base, there was a span of 14 bases. The CDR3 DNA sequence: TGTGCCAGCGGGGATGAGGGGTCGAACACTGAAGCTTTCTTT. Translation gives CASGDEGSNTEAFF.

This clonotype was seen only a few times. The J gene is TRBJ2-1, the V gene TRBV24-1; weak D call: TRBD1 (6 bases). V was cut by 4 bases and J by 6 bases, with 9 bases left in between. The CDR3 runs to 13 residues. Germline V gene sequence: CDR1 KGHDR, CDR2 SFDVKD. The CDR3 bases are TGTGCCACCAGTGACTACAGGGCCAATGAGCAGTTCTTC. It codes for CATSDYRANEQFF.

The sample holds many counts of this clonotype. This CDR3 is CASSPRGQTYNEQFF. In DNA, the CDR3 is TGTGCCAGCAGCCCCAGGGGGCAGACCTACAATGAGCAGTTCTTC. This chain uses TRBV9 with TRBJ2-1, with 8 nucleotides matching TRBD1. The length of the CDR3 is 15 residues. Germline CDR1 and CDR2: SGDLS and YYNGEE. Unmatched junction bases numbered 5, after V lost 4 bases and J lost 2 bases. Together with reference TRBV9 and TRBJ2-1, the CDR3 gives the full variable domain: DSGVTQTPKHLITATGQRVTLRCSPRSGDLSVYWYQQSLDQGLQFLIQYYNGEERAKGNILERFSAQQFPDLHSELNLSSLELGDSALYFCASSPRGQTYNEQFFGPGTRLTVL.